This TCR beta chain was sequenced during a study of tumor T cells in aggressive B-cell lymphoma. Generated by immunoSEQ multiplex PCR, the TCRdb table keeps only in-frame clones and is missing some. The table has about 3,000 clones, roughly 86% seen once. The CDR3 is made up of 17 amino acids. The germline V and J ends were trimmed by 0 bases and 4 bases, with 18 bases remaining between them. Germline lookup yields CDR1 SEHNR and CDR2 FQNEAQ (reference sequence). The sample consisted of tumor tissue. The origin of this receptor is an adult with diffuse large B cell lymphoma. The chain uses TRBV7-9 and TRBJ2-5; unclear D gene. The CDR3 spells CASSLAQRHGRRETQYF. The CDR3 DNA reads TGTGCCAGCAGCTTAGCTCAAAGACACGGAAGAAGAGAGACCCAGTACTTC.